This T cell receptor (beta chain) is from a study of T cell repertoires in cytomegalovirus infection. In TCRdb, the reads were re-called with MiXCR into one record per CDR3 protein. The sample carries 370,000 or so distinct CDR3 sequences, around a third recorded once. Many counts were recorded for this clonotype. The antigen is not known. V was cut by 1 base and J by 0 bases, with 19 bases left in between. The CDR3 extends over 18 amino acids. Germline lookup yields CDR1 SQVTM and CDR2 ANQGSEA. The receptor comes from a human donor in good health (CMV status not recorded). Some clones in this sample may be carry-over from other donors' samples. The rearrangement links TRBV29-1 to TRBJ2-1; the D gene could be TRBD1 or TRBD2 (5 bases each). The sequenced sample was cultured PBMCs, obtained from culture after CMV antigen stimulation. CDR3 in DNA: TGCAGCGTTGAAGGAGGGGTAACCGGGGTTAGCTCCTACAATGAGCAGTTCTTC. Residues: CSVEGGVTGVSSYNEQFF.